The TCR beta chain under discussion was sequenced for a study of regulatory T cells in long-lasting Graves disease. Study results and caveats: It was possible that the small sample size reduced accuracy.

Germline CDR1 and CDR2: SQVTM and ANQGSEA. This CDR3 is built from 15 residues. V shed 4 bases and J 0 bases; nucleotides not matched to a gene: 8. Libraries of TCR beta came from iRepertoire HTBI primers plus Arm-PCR of CDR3 regions. TCRdb passed the multiplex PCR reads through MiXCR, listing each CDR3 protein once. The profile shows approximately 460,000 distinct CDR3 sequences, 16% of them singletons. Described time point: newly diagnosed GD, antithyroid drugs for less than 3 months. RNA isolated from PBMCs was used to make the TCR library. This clonotype came up a few times. The antigen remains undetermined. This sample was shared with a second study, whose subject was T cells in Graves' hyperthyroidism and ophthalmopathy. That work states: The study defined stable Graves' hyperthyroidism as no ophthalmopathy progression within 18 months.

The specimen comprised peripheral blood mononuclear cells (PBMCs), sampled at new diagnosis, from a patient treated with antithyroid drugs. V is TRBV29-1 and J is TRBJ1-2, with 7 positions matching TRBD1. This TCR derives from a woman aged 25-40 years with Graves disease. CDR3 loop: CSVGGEGQTNYGYTF. The CDR3 DNA reads TGCAGCGTTGGTGGGGAGGGACAGACTAACTATGGCTACACCTTC.